What follows is one T cell receptor beta chain and its context. These data originate in a study of T cell changes during pregnancy in multiple sclerosis. The method was immunoSEQ multiplex PCR; TCRdb's version includes in-frame clones alone and lacks a portion of them. The profile covers tens of thousands of clones, with about 90% appearing a single time and 2.6% taken by the ten largest. This CDR3 comprises 11 residues. Germline V gene sequence: CDR1 MDHEN, CDR2 SYDVKM. Trimming removed 8 bases at V and 5 bases at J, with 9 bases between. The receptor comes from a female donor with multiple sclerosis, enrolled in a pregnancy study. The sequencing here drew on peripheral blood, taken before pregnancy. The chain recombines TRBV28 with TRBJ1-1; D is unresolved. The CDR3 nucleotides are TGTGCCAGCGGGAGCGGGACTGAAGCTTTCTTT. It encodes CASGSGTEAFF.